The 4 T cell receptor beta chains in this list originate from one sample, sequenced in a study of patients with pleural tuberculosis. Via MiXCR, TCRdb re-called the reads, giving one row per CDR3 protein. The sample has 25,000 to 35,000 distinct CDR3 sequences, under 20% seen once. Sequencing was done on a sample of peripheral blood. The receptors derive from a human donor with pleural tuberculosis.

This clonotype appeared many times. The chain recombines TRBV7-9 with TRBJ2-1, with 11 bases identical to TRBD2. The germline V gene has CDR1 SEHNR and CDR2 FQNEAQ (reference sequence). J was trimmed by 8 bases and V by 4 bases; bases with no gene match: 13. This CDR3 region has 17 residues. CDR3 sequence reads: CASSYRVGTSGSDEQFF. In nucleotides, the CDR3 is TGTGCCAGCAGCTACCGGGTCGGAACTAGCGGGAGCGATGAGCAGTTCTTC.

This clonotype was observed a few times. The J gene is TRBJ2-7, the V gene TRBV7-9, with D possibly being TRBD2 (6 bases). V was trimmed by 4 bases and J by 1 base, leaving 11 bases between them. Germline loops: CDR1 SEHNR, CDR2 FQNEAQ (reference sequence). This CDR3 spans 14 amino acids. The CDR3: CASSSRDWSYEQYF. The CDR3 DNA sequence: TGTGCCAGCAGCTCCCGGGACTGGTCCTACGAGCAGTACTTC.

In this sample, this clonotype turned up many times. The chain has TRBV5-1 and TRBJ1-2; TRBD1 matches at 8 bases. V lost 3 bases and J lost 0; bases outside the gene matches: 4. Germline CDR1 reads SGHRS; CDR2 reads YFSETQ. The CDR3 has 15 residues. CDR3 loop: CASSWGQVPNYGYTF. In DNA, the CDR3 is TGCGCCAGCAGCTGGGGACAGGTACCTAACTATGGCTACACCTTC.

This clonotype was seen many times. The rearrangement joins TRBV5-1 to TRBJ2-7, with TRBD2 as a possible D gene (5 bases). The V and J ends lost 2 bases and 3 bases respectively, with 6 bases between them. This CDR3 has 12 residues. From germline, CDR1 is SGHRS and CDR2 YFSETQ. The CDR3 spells CASSFGSYEQYF. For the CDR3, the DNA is TGCGCCAGCAGCTTTGGGAGCTACGAGCAGTACTTC.